This entry features one T cell receptor (beta chain) sequence. The same CDR3 is also encoded by other DNA sequences in this sample. Germline V gene data show CDR1 as KGHSH and CDR2 as LQKENI. The CDR3 runs 13 residues. V dropped 6 bases and J dropped 4; count of bases not matched to a gene: 3. The data derive from a study of blood T cell repertoires in COVID-19. Profiling relied on immunoSEQ multiplex PCR, and the TCRdb table lists in-frame clones only, not all of them. In the table there are a few hundred thousand clones, roughly nine tenths of which are singletons. Source material: peripheral blood. This receptor was obtained from a woman in her forties or fifties with acute or convalescent COVID-19. The V call is TRBV18, the J call TRBJ2-5; 9 positions agree with TRBD1. The CDR3 DNA is TGTGCCAGCTCTCCGACAGGGGGAGAGACCCAGTACTTC. Translating gives CASSPTGGETQYF.